These T cell receptor beta chains were read from a single sample in a study of T cell responses to AZD1222 COVID-19 vaccine. Sequencing was performed with immunoSEQ multiplex PCR; in TCRdb, only in-frame clones are kept and a portion is missing. The sample contains 85,000 to 95,000 clones, roughly 89% of which appear only once. The sample here was peripheral blood, taken on day 0 of AZD1222 vaccination. Every receptor here comes from an adult in good health. The conserved cysteine and the conserved F or W are not part of the CDR3 here. Each record gives: clone size, V gene, CDR3 protein. For some rows the clone size is stated as once, few or many, or as a class when expanded; others skip it.

clone_size: .; v_call: TRBV7-3; cdr3_aa: ASSLRRTGSTEAF
clone_size: .; v_call: TRBV20-1; cdr3_aa: SASISGPYNEQF
clone_size: .; v_call: TRBV29-1; cdr3_aa: SANRNMNTEAF
clone_size: .; v_call: TRBV7-2; cdr3_aa: ASSPPTGNTIY
clone_size: once; v_call: TRBV25-1; cdr3_aa: ASSDWGIGYEQY
clone_size: .; v_call: TRBV7-9; cdr3_aa: ASSLEGTGPRGYEQY
clone_size: .; v_call: TRBV4-2; cdr3_aa: ASSPRDGSGEVDTQY
clone_size: .; v_call: TRBV5-1; cdr3_aa: ASTPLDRPNTEAF
clone_size: .; v_call: TRBV7-9; cdr3_aa: ASSPTGDEQY
clone_size: .; v_call: TRBV11-2; cdr3_aa: ASADRGAGIWNSPLH
clone_size: .; v_call: TRBV2; cdr3_aa: ASSAGGKLF